A selection of T cell receptor beta chains follows, all from one sample in a study of T cells in Graves' hyperthyroidism and ophthalmopathy. TCRdb redid the calling of the multiplex PCR reads with MiXCR, one entry per CDR3 protein. The sample has hundreds of thousands of distinct CDR3 sequences; about 15% are singletons. Sequenced input: blood. The receptors were sampled from a woman in her twenties or thirties with Graves' hyperthyroidism. The CDR3 runs from the conserved cysteine through the conserved F or W. The D gene is left open where the match is weak. Not every row has a clone size; where given, it reads once, few, many or a size class.

d_call | clone_size | j_call | v_call | cdr3_aa | cdr3_nt
. | . | TRBJ1-3 | TRBV18 | CASSLEARGGSGNTIYF | TGTGCCAGCTCACTTGAGGCCAGAGGGGGATCTGGAAACACCATATATTTT
TRBD1 | . | TRBJ2-2 | TRBV6-5 | CASSSGQGDTGELFF | TGTGCCAGCAGTTCGGGACAGGGGGACACCGGGGAGCTGTTTTTT
TRBD1 | many | TRBJ1-5 | TRBV5-1 | CASSATGMGDQPQHF | TGCGCCAGCAGCGCGACAGGGATGGGCGACCAGCCCCAGCATTTT
TRBD2 | once | TRBJ2-1 | TRBV15 | CATSRDHGLAGASNRDEQFF | TGTGCCACCAGCAGAGATCATGGACTAGCGGGAGCCTCTAATCGGGATGAGCAGTTCTTC
. | few | TRBJ2-7 | TRBV29-1 | CSALGSYEQYF | TGCAGCGCCCTGGGGTCCTACGAGCAGTACTTC
. | few | TRBJ2-7 | TRBV9 | CASSLAGGLYEQYF | TGTGCCAGCAGCCTAGCAGGAGGGTTGTACGAGCAGTACTTC
. | many | TRBJ2-3 | TRBV27 | CASSPRTLREPPDTQYF | TGTGCCAGCAGTCCCAGAACCCTGAGGGAGCCCCCCGATACGCAGTATTTT
TRBD1 | . | TRBJ1-1 | TRBV9 | CASSTGQGLAEAFF | TGTGCCAGCAGCACCGGACAGGGGCTCGCTGAAGCTTTCTTT
. | . | TRBJ1-1 | TRBV7-9 | CASRNQGGTEAFF | TGTGCCAGCAGAAACCAAGGGGGCACTGAAGCTTTCTTT
. | few | TRBJ2-7 | TRBV20-1 | CSAGRTGSPSEQYF | TGCAGTGCGGGCCGAACGGGCTCCCCGAGCGAGCAGTACTTC
. | . | TRBJ2-6 | TRBV6-2/TRBV6-3 | CASSYRDTSRANVLTF | TGTGCCAGCAGTTACCGAGACACCTCTAGGGCCAACGTCCTGACTTTC
. | . | TRBJ1-5 | TRBV20-1 | CSARPRGRGGIGNQPQHF | TGCAGTGCTAGACCCCGCGGGAGGGGGGGGATAGGCAATCAGCCCCAGCATTTT
. | few | TRBJ2-7 | TRBV6-1 | CASPSKAIYEQYF | TGTGCCAGCCCCAGTAAGGCTATCTACGAGCAGTACTTC
TRBD2 | few | TRBJ2-5 | TRBV20-1 | CSARDPPSGKETQYF | TGCAGTGCTAGAGATCCCCCTAGCGGAAAAGAGACCCAGTACTTC
. | few | TRBJ1-1 | TRBV11-2 | CASSPTGIRVEAFF | TGTGCCAGCAGCCCTACGGGGATAAGGGTTGAAGCTTTCTTT
. | many | TRBJ2-3 | TRBV2 | CAGGRDAGDTQYF | TGTGCCGGGGGTCGGGACGCGGGAGATACGCAGTATTTT
. | . | TRBJ1-2 | TRBV28 | CATLRDQLNLNGYTF | TGTGCCACCCTCCGGGACCAACTAAACCTCAATGGCTACACCTTC
TRBD2 | many | TRBJ2-7 | TRBV20-1 | CSAGGDLTSGEQYF | TGCAGTGCTGGGGGGGACTTGACCTCCGGAGAGCAGTACTTC
. | many | TRBJ2-7 | TRBV6-6 | CASSYRDEQYF | TGTGCCAGCAGTTACAGAGACGAGCAGTACTTC
. | . | TRBJ1-1 | TRBV10-1 | CASSSGIMNTEAFF | TGCGCCAGCAGCTCAGGGATTATGAACACTGAAGCTTTCTTT
TRBD1 | few | TRBJ1-1 | TRBV6-2/TRBV6-3 | CASSDKTGYTEAFF | TGTGCCAGCAGTGACAAGACAGGGTACACTGAAGCTTTCTTT
. | . | TRBJ1-4 | TRBV12-3/TRBV12-4 | CASSPLIGWEKLFF | TGTGCCAGCAGCCCCCTAATTGGGTGGGAAAAACTGTTTTTT
TRBD1 | . | TRBJ2-2 | TRBV19 | CASSISTGATGELFF | TGTGCCAGTAGTATCTCGACAGGGGCCACCGGGGAGCTGTTTTTT
TRBD2 | many | TRBJ2-1 | TRBV7-3 | CASSSMGLAGGAHNEQFF | TGTGCCAGCAGCTCCATGGGACTAGCGGGAGGGGCACACAATGAGCAGTTCTTC
TRBD1 | . | TRBJ2-6 | TRBV20-1 | CSASRQGSGANVLTF | TGCAGTGCTAGCAGACAGGGCTCCGGGGCCAACGTCCTGACTTTC
. | many | TRBJ1-5 | TRBV28 | CASSLFQGPGNQPQHF | TGTGCCAGCAGTTTATTTCAGGGGCCGGGCAATCAGCCCCAGCATTTT
. | many | TRBJ1-5 | TRBV6-2/TRBV6-3 | CASSYNPTGGQPQHF | TGTGCCAGCAGTTATAACCCGACGGGGGGTCAGCCCCAGCATTTT
. | . | TRBJ2-2 | TRBV6-4 | CASSDSYAGELFF | TGTGCCAGCAGTGACTCTTATGCCGGGGAGCTGTTTTTT
TRBD1 | many | TRBJ2-3 | TRBV20-1 | CSASTLLGRDRETDTQYF | TGCAGTGCTAGTACCCTCTTGGGGCGGGACAGGGAAACAGATACGCAGTATTTT
. | . | TRBJ2-2 | TRBV30 | CACSRGTLELFF | TGTGCCTGCTCACGGGGAACACTAGAGCTGTTTTTT